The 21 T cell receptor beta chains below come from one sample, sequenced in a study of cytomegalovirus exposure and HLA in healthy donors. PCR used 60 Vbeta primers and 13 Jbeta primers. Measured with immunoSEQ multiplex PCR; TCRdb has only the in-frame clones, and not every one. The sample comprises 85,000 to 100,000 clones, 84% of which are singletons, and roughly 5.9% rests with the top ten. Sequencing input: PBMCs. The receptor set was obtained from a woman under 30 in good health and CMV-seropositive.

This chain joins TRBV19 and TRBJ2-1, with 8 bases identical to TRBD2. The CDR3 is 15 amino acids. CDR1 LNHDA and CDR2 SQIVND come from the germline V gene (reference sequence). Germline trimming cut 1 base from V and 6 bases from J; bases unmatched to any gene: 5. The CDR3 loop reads CASSIAGGPANEQFF. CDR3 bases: TGTGCCAGTAGTATAGCGGGGGGGCCGGCCAATGAGCAGTTCTTC.

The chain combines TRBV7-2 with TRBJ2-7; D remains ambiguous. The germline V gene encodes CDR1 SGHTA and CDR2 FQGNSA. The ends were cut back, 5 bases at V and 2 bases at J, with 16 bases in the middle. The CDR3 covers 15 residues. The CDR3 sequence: CASSLHQVRTYEQYF. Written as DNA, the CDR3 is TGTGCCAGCAGCCTCCATCAAGTGCGTACCTACGAGCAGTACTTC.

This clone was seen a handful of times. CDR3 loop: CASSLRSHPRDTEAFF. CDR3 sequence (DNA): TGTGCCAGCAGCTTGAGATCTCACCCCCGGGACACTGAAGCTTTCTTT. The chain joins TRBV5-8 to TRBJ1-1; D ambiguous. This CDR3 is built from 16 residues. V was trimmed by 1 base and J by 3 bases, leaving 16 bases between them. Germline CDR1 is SGHTS and CDR2 is YDEGEE.

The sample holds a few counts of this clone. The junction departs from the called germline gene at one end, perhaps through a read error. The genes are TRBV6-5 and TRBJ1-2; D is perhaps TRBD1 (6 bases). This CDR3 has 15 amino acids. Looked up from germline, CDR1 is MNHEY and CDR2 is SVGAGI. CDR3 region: CASSLAGTPKYGYTF. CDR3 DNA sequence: TGTGCCAGCAGTTTAGCCGGGACACCTAAATATGGCTACACCTTC.

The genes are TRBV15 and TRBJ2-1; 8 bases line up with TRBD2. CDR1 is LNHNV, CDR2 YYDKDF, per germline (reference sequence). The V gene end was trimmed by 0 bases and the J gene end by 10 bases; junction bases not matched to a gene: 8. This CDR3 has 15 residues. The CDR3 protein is CATSRDTSGLREQFF. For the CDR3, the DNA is TGTGCCACCAGCAGAGATACTAGCGGCTTACGCGAGCAGTTCTTC.

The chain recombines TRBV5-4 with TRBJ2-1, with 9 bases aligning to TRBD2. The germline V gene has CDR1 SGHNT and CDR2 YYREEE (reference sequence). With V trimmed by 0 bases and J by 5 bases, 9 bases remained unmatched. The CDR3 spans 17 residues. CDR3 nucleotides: TGTGCCAGCAGCTTGGGCGGGGGGGCTGGGATAAACAATGAGCAGTTCTTC. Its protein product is CASSLGGGAGINNEQFF.

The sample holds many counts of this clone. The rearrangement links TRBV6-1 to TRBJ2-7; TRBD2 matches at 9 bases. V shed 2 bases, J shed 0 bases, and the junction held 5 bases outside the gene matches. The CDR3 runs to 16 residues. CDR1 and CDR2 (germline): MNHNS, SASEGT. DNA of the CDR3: TGTGCCAGCAGTGAACAAGCGGGAGGAGGCTCCTACGAGCAGTACTTC. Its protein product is CASSEQAGGGSYEQYF.

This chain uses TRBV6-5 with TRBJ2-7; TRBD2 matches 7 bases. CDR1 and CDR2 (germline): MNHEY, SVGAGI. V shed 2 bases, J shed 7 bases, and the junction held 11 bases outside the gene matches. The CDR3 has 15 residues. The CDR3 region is CASSYQREAFVEQYF. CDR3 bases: TGTGCCAGCAGTTACCAACGGGAGGCATTTGTTGAGCAGTACTTC.

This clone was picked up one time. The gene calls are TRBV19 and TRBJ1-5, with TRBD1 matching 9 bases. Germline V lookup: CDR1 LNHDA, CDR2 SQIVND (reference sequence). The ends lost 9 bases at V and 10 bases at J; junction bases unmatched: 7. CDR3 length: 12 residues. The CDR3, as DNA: TGTGCCAGCAAGGACAGGGGAACACCCCAGCATTTT. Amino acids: CASKDRGTPQHF.

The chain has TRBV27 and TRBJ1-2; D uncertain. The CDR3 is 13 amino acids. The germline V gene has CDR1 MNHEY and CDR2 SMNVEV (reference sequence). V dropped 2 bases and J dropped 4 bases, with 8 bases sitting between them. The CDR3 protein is CASSLPGFYGYTF. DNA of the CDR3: TGTGCCAGCAGTTTACCGGGATTCTATGGCTACACCTTC.

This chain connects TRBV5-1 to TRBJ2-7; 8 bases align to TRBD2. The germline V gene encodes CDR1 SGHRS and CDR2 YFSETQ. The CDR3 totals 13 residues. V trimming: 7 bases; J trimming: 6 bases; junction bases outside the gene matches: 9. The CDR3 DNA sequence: TGCGCCAGCGGCCTCGGGGGGGCCGCCGAGCAGTACTTC. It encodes CASGLGGAAEQYF.

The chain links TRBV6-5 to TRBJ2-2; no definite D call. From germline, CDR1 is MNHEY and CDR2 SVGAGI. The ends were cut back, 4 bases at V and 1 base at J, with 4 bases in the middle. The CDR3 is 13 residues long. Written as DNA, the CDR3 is TGTGCCAGCAGTTTCCTGAACACCGGGGAGCTGTTTTTT. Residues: CASSFLNTGELFF.

The chain's CDR3 is CASSVHLGGAETQYF. The DNA for the CDR3 is TGTGCCAGCAGCGTCCATCTAGGGGGTGCAGAGACCCAGTACTTC. V and J are TRBV9 and TRBJ2-5; TRBD1 is a possible D gene (6 bases). The CDR3 runs 15 residues. Per the germline V gene, CDR1 is SGDLS and CDR2 is YYNGEE. Trimming shortened V by 2 bases and J by 4 bases, and 15 bases separated the two germline ends.

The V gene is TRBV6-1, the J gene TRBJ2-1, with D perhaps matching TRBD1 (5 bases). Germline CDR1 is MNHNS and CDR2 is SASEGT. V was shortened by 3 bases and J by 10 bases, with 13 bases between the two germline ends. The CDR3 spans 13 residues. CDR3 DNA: TGTGCCAGCAGTGATATAAGGGGATACGAGCAGTTCTTC. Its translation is CASSDIRGYEQFF.

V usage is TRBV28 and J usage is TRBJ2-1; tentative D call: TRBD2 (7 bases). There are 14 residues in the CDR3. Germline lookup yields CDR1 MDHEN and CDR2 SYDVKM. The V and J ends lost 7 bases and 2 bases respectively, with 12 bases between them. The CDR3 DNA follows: TGTGCCAGCACCGGGGGGCTAGCCTACAATGAGCAGTTCTTC. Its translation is CASTGGLAYNEQFF.

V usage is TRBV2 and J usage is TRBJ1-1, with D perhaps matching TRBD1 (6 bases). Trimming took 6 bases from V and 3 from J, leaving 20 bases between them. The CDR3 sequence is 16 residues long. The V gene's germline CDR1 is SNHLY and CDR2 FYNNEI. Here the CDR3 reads CASSPGGNRRYTEAFF. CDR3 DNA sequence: TGTGCCAGCAGCCCTGGGGGCAACAGGAGGTACACTGAAGCTTTCTTT.

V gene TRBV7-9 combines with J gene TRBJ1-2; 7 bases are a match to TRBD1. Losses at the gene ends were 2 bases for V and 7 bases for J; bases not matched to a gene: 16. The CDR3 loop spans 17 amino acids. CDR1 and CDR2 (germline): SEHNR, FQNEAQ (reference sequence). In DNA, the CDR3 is TGTGCCAGCAGCTTATTAGGGGACAGCATGAAAGGGACTGGCTACACCTTC. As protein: CASSLLGDSMKGTGYTF.

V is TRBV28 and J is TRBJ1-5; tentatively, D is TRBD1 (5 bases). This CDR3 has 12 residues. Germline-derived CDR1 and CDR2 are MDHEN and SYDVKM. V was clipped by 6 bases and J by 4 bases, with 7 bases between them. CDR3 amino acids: CASSRQNQPQHF. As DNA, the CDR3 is TGTGCCAGCAGCCGACAGAATCAGCCCCAGCATTTT.

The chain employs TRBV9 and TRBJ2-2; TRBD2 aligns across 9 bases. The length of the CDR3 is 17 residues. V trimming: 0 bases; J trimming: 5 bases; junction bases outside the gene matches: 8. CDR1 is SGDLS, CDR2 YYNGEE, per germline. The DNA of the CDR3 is TGTGCCAGCAGCGTAGCCTCTCTAGCGGGAATTACCGGGGAGCTGTTTTTT. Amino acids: CASSVASLAGITGELFF.

CDR3 DNA sequence: TGTGCCAGTAGTATAGGGGGACAGGGAAGGAGCACTGAAGCTTTCTTT. Translation gives CASSIGGQGRSTEAFF. The chain links TRBV19 to TRBJ1-1, with 9 bases lining up with TRBD1. The CDR3 is 16 amino acids. Germline V gene lookup returns CDR1 LNHDA and CDR2 SQIVND (reference sequence). V lost 1 base, J lost 4 bases, and 7 bases stayed unmatched.

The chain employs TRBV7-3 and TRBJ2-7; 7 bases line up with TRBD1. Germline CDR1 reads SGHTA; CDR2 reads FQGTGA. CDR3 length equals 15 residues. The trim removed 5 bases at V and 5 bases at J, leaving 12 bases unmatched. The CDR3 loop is CASSLNGRQGNEQYF. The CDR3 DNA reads TGTGCCAGCAGCCTCAACGGACGACAGGGAAACGAGCAGTACTTC.